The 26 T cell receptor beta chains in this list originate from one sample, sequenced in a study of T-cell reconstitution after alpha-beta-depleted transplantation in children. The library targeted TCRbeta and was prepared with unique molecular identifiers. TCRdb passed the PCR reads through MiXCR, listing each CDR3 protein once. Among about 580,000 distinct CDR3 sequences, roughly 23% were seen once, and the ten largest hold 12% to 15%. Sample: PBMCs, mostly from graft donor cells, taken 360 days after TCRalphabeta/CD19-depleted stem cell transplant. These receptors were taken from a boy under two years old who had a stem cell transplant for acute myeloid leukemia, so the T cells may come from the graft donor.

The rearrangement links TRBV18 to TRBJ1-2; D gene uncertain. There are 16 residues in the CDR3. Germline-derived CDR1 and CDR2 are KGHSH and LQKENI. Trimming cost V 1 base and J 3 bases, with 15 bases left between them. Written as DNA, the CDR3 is TGTGCCAGCTCACCACGGCAGACCGTAAGGGACTATGGCTACACCTTC. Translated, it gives CASSPRQTVRDYGYTF.

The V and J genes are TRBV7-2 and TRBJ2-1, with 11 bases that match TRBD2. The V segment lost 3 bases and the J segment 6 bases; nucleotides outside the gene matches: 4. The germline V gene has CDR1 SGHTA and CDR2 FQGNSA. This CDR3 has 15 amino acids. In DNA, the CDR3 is TGTGCCAGCAGCTTGGGTAGCGGGGGGGCCAATGAGCAGTTCTTC. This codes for CASSLGSGGANEQFF.

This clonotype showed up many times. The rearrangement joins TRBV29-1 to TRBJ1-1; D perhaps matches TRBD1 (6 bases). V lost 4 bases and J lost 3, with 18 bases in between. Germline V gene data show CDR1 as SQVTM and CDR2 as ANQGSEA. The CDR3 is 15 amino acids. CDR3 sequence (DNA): TGCAGCGTTGGATTGGACCCTAAGGGGGACACTGAAGCTTTCTTT. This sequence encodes CSVGLDPKGDTEAFF.

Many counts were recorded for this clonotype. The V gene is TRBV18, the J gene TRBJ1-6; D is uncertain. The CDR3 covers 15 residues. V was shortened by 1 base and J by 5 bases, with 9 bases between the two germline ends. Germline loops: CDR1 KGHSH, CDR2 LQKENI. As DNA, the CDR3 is TGTGCCAGCTCACCACGGTCCTTCAATAATTCACCCCTCCACTTT. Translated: CASSPRSFNNSPLHF.

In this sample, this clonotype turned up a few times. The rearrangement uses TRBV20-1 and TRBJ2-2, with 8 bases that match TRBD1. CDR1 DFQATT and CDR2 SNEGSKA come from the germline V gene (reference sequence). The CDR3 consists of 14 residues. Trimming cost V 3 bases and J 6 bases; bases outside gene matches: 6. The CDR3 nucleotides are TGCAGTGCTAGCCGGACAGGGATCGCCGGGGAGCTGTTTTTT. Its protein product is CSASRTGIAGELFF.

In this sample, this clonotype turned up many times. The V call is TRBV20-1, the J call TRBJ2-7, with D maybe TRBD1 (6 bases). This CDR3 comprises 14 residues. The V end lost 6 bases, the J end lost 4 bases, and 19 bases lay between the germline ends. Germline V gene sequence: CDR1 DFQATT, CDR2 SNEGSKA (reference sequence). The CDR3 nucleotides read TGCAGTGCCCCCAAACTACTGGGACATTACGAGCAGTACTTC. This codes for CSAPKLLGHYEQYF.

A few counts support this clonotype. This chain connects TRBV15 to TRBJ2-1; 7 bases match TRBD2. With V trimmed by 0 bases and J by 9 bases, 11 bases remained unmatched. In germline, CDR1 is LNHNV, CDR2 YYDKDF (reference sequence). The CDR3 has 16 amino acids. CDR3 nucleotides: TGTGCCACCAGCAGAGACCTGGTCGGGGGGTTGGGTGAGCAGTTCTTC. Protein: CATSRDLVGGLGEQFF.

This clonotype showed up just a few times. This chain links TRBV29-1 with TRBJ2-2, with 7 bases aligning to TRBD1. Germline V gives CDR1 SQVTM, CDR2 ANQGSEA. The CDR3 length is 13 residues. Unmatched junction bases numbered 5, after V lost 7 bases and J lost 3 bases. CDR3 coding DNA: TGCAGCGGCTACAGGGGAGACACCGGGGAGCTGTTTTTT. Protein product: CSGYRGDTGELFF.

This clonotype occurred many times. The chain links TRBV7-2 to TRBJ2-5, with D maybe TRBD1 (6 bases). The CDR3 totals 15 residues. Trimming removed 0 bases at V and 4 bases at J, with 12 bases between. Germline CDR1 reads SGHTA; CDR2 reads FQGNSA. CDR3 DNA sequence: TGTGCCAGCAGCTTAGCCGCAGGGGAACGAGAGACCCAGTACTTC. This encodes CASSLAAGERETQYF.

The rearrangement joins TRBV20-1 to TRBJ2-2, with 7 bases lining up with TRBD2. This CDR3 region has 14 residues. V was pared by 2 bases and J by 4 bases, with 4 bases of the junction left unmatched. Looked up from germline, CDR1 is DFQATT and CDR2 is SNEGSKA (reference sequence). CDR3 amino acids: CSARSRGGTGELFF. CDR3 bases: TGCAGTGCTAGATCTCGCGGGGGCACCGGGGAGCTGTTTTTT.

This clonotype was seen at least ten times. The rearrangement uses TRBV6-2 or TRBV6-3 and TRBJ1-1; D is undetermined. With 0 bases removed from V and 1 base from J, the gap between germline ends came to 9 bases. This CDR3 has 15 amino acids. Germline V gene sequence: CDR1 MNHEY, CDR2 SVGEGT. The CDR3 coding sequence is TGTGCCAGCAGTTACTCGCGTTCGGCGAACACTGAAGCTTTCTTT. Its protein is CASSYSRSANTEAFF.

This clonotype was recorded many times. CDR3 residues: CASTQLAGAHTDTQYF. The DNA of the CDR3 is TGTGCCAGCACCCAACTAGCGGGGGCTCACACAGATACGCAGTATTTT. This chain connects TRBV28 to TRBJ2-3; TRBD2 aligns across 11 bases. The germline V gene has CDR1 MDHEN and CDR2 SYDVKM. CDR3 length equals 16 residues. Trimming at V came to 7 bases and at J to 2 bases, leaving 8 bases not matched to a gene. Full variable domain (remainder filled in from reference TRBV28 and TRBJ2-3): DVKVTQSSRYLVKRTGEKVFLECVQDMDHENMFWYRQDPGLGLRLIYFSYDVKMKEKGDIPEGYSVSREKKERFSLILESASTNQTSMYLCASTQLAGAHTDTQYFGPGTRLTVL.

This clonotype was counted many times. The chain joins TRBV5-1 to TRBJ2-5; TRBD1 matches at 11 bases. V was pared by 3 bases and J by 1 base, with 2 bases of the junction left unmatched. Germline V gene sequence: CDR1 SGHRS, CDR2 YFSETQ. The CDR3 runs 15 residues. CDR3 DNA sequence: TGCGCCAGCAGCTCTGGGACAGGGGGCCAAGAGACCCAGTACTTC. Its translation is CASSSGTGGQETQYF. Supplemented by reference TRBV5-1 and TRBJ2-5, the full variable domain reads KAGVTQTPRYLIKTRGQQVTLSCSPISGHRSVSWYQQTPGQGLQFLFEYFSETQRNKGNFPGRFSGRQFSNSRSEMNVSTLELGDSALYLCASSSGTGGQETQYFGPGTRLLVL.

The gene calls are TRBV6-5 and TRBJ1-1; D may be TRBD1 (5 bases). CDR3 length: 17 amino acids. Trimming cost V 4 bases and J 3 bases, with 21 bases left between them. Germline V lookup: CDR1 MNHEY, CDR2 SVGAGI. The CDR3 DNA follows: TGTGCCAGCAGTTTCACTACCCCGGGACGAGTGGACACTGAAGCTTTCTTT. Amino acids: CASSFTTPGRVDTEAFF.

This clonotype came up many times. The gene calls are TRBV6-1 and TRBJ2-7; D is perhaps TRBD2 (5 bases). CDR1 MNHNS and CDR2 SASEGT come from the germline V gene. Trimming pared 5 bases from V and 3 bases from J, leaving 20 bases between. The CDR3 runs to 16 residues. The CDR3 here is CASSHRRGKGFYEQYV. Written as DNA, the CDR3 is TGTGCCAGCAGTCATCGCCGGGGTAAAGGCTTCTACGAGCAGTACGTC.

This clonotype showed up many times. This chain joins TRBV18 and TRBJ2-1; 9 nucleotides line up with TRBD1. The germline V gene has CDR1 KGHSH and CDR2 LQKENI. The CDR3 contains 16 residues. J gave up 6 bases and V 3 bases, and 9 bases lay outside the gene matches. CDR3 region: CASSPMTGGLGNEQFF. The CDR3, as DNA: TGTGCCAGCTCACCCATGACAGGGGGTCTAGGCAATGAGCAGTTCTTC.

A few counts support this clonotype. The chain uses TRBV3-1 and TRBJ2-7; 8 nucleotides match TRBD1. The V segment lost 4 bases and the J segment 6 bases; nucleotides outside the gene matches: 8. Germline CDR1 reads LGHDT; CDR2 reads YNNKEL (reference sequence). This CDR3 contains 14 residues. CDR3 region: CASSLDRGVSEQYF. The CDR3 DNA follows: TGTGCCAGCAGCCTCGACAGGGGTGTTTCCGAGCAGTACTTC.

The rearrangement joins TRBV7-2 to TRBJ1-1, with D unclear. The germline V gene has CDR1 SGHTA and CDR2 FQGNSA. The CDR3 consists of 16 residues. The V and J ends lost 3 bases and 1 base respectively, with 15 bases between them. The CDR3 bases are TGTGCCAGCAGCTTGACTAGCTACGGACGGAACACTGAAGCTTTCTTT. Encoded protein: CASSLTSYGRNTEAFF.

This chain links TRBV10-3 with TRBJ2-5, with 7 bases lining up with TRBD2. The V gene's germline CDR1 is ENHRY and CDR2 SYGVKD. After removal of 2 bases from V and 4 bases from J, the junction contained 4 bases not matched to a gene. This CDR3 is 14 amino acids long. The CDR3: CAISETGGRETQYF. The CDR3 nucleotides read TGTGCCATCAGTGAGACGGGGGGACGAGAGACCCAGTACTTC.

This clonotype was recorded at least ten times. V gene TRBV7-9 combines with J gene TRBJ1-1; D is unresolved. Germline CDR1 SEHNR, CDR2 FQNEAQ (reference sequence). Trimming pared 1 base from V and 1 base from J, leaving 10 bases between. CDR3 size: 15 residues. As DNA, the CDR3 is TGTGCCAGCAGCTTAGGGCCGGAAGCGAACACTGAAGCTTTCTTT. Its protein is CASSLGPEANTEAFF. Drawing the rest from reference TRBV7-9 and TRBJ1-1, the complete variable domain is DTGVSQNPRHKITKRGQNVTFRCDPISEHNRLYWYRQTLGQGPEFLTYFQNEAQLEKSRLLSDRFSAERPKGSFSTLEIQRTEQGDSAMYLCASSLGPEANTEAFFGQGTRLTVV.

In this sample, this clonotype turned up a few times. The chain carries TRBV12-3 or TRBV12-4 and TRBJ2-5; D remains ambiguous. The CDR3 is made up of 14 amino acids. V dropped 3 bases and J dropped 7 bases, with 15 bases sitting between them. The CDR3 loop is CASSLTSWMGTQYF. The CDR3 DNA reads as TGTGCCAGCAGTTTGACCTCCTGGATGGGGACCCAGTACTTC.

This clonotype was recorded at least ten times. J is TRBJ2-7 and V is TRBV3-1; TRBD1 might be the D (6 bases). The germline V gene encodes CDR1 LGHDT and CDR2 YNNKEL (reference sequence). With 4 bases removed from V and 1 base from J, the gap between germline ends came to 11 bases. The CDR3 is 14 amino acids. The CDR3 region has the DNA TGTGCCAGCAGCCTGCCGGGACAATCCTACGAGCAGTACTTC. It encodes CASSLPGQSYEQYF.

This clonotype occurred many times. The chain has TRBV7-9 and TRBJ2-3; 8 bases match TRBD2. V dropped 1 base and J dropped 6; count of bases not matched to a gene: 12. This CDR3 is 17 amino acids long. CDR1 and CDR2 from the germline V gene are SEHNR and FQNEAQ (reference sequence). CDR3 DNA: TGTGCCAGCAGCTTAGATTCCGGGACTAGGAATGCGGATACGCAGTATTTT. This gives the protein CASSLDSGTRNADTQYF.

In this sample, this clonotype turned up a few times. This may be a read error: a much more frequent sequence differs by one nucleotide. CDR3 in amino acids: CASSLHPYEQYF. CDR3 DNA sequence: TGTGCCAGCAGCTTACACCCCTACGAGCAGTACTTC. V is TRBV7-2 and J is TRBJ2-7; no definite D call. V was cut by 2 bases and J by 2 bases, with 4 bases left in between. Germline lookup yields CDR1 SGHTA and CDR2 FQGNSA. The CDR3 runs to 12 residues.

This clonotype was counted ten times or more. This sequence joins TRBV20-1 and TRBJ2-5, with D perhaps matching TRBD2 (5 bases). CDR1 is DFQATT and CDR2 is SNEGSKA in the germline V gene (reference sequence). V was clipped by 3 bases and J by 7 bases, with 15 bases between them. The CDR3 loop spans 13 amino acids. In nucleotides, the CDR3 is TGCAGTGCTAGCGGACTCTCCTTCCGGACCCAGTACTTC. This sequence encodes CSASGLSFRTQYF.

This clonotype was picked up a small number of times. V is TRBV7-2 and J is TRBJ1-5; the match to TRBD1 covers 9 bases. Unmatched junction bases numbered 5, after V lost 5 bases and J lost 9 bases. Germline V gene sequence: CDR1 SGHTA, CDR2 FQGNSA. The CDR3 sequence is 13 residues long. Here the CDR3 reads CASSRDREMPQHF. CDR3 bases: TGTGCCAGCAGCCGGGACAGGGAGATGCCCCAGCATTTT.